This is a list of T cell receptor beta chains from one sample in a study of T cells in Graves' hyperthyroidism and ophthalmopathy. TCRdb re-called the multiplex PCR reads with MiXCR, one entry per CDR3 protein. The sample carries about 560,000 distinct CDR3 sequences, under 60% recorded once. The sequencing input was peripheral blood or thyroid tissue (not recorded which). The source is a young woman with Graves' hyperthyroidism. The CDR3 runs from the conserved cysteine through the conserved F or W.

J	V	CDR3
TRBJ2-7	TRBV29-1	CSVRGPKNYEQYF
TRBJ1-6	TRBV20-1	CSARDRVNSPLHF
TRBJ2-5	TRBV7-6	CASSLIRVQETQYF
TRBJ2-7	TRBV7-9	CASSPDRGRVREQYF
TRBJ1-6	TRBV7-9	CASSLKGLYNSPLHF
TRBJ2-7	TRBV24-1	CATSDLSPEGLYEQYF
TRBJ1-1	TRBV18	CASSPLAGESTEAFF
TRBJ2-5	TRBV25-1	CASRDSPQEKTQYF
TRBJ2-5	TRBV24-1	CATSDPGTGETQYF
TRBJ2-7	TRBV10-3	CAIRRSSGVSYEQYF
TRBJ1-5	TRBV5-1	CASSPGQSHYSNQPQHF
TRBJ1-2	TRBV25-1	CAREGNYGYTF
TRBJ1-5	TRBV7-8	CAWTGTSNQPQHF
TRBJ1-1	TRBV29-1	CSVPGIGMAEAFF
TRBJ1-2	TRBV2	CASIDANYGYTF
TRBJ2-3	TRBV20-1	CSAIGTSGIDTQYF
TRBJ2-5	TRBV7-9	CASSPLAGDETQYF
TRBJ2-7	TRBV2	CASSEYATSTDYEQYF
TRBJ1-5	TRBV19	CASTDRGFGQPQHF
TRBJ1-2	TRBV25-1	CASSSTTVYGYTF
TRBJ1-6	TRBV12-3/TRBV12-4	CASSLPRSDSDSPLHF
TRBJ2-7	TRBV13	CASSQDFPYEQYF
TRBJ1-4	TRBV5-1	CASSKERQGTNEKLFF
TRBJ2-6	TRBV7-2	CASSQPTSGRYTGANVLTF
TRBJ2-7	TRBV7-3	CASSLLAVSSYEQYF
TRBJ1-4	TRBV25-1	CASSHPGQGKEKLFF
TRBJ2-7	TRBV7-9	CASSPGQGAQYF
TRBJ1-1	TRBV5-6	CASSLRTALAFF
TRBJ2-7	TRBV20-1	CSAPIAGPYEQYF
TRBJ2-5	TRBV7-6	CASSFFLTAGTGAGETQYF
TRBJ1-6	TRBV7-3	CASSLITNSPLHF
TRBJ1-6	TRBV2	CASSTDRGDSPLHF
NA	TRBV4-2	CASSRPTGGDEQFF
TRBJ2-5	TRBV9	CASSVGGGAQETQYF
TRBJ2-5	TRBV10-3	CASSSDPGTTETQYF
TRBJ2-7	TRBV29-1	CSVPGTGSYEQYF
TRBJ1-1	TRBV2	CASSLEAGPIHAFF
TRBJ2-2	TRBV6-1	CASRPGLASGELFF
TRBJ1-5	TRBV7-2	CASSYSGISNQPQHF
TRBJ1-6	TRBV10-3	CAISLDRGLDSPLHF
TRBJ2-3	TRBV19	CASRRGGTDTQYF
TRBJ2-7	TRBV25-1	CASSDLSGQGVWEQYF
TRBJ2-5	TRBV20-1	CSARLAGGGETQYF
TRBJ1-1	TRBV4-2	CASSQGTENTEAFF
TRBJ2-2	TRBV7-9	CASSSTPGQNTGELFF